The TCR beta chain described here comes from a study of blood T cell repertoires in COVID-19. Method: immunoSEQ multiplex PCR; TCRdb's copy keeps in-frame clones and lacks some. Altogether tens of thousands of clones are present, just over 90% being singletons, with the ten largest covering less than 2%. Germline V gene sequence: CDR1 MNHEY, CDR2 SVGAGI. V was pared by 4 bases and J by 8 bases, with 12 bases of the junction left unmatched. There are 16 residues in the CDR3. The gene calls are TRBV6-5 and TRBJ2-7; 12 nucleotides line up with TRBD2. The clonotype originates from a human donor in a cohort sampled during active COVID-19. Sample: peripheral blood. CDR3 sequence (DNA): TGTGCCAGCAGTTTCCCCCCGACTAGCGGGAGACCAAAGCAGTACTTC. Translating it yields CASSFPPTSGRPKQYF.